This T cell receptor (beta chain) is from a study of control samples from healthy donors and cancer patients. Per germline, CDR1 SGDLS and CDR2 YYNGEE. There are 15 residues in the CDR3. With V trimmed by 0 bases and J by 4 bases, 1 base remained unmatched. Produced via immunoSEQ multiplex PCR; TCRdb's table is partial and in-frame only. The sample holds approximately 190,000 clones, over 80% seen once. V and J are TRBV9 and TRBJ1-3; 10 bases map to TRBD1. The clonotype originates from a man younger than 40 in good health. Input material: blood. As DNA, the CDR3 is TGTGCCAGCAGCGTAGAGGGACAGGGGGGAAACACCATATATTTT. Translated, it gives CASSVEGQGGNTIYF.